Below are 20 T cell receptor beta chains sequenced from a single sample in a study of human T cells and chemical hapten exposure. TCRdb re-analysed the RACE reads in MiXCR, keeping a single row per CDR3 protein. The sample carries approximately 79,000 distinct CDR3 sequences, around a tenth recorded once. Indicated time point: patch test 1, 2 weeks after DPC sensitization. The treatment was: therapeutic diphenylcyclopropenone sensitization with weekly scalp DPC. Sequenced material: whole blood, taken in connection with sensitization to the hapten diphenylcyclopropenone (DPC). All receptors derive from a woman between 45 and 65 years old with alopecia areata. Some clones in this sample may be carry-over from other donors' samples.

To note about this clonotype: A much larger clone lies a single base off, so this may be a read error. The J gene is TRBJ1-3, the V gene TRBV7-9, with a tentative D call TRBD1 (6 bases). This CDR3 spans 16 amino acids. The V and J ends lost 4 bases and 0 bases respectively, with 13 bases between them. CDR1 is SEHNR, CDR2 FQNEAQ, per germline (reference sequence). CDR3 protein: CASSSTGTLSGNTIYF. CDR3 nucleotide sequence: TGTGCCAGCAGCTCTACAGGGACCCTCTCTGGAAACACCATATATTTT.

V usage is TRBV18 and J usage is TRBJ1-5, with D possibly being TRBD1 (5 bases). The CDR3 is 16 amino acids. V dropped 1 base and J dropped 4 bases, with 14 bases sitting between them. Per germline, CDR1 KGHSH and CDR2 LQKENI. The CDR3 nucleotides read TGTGCCAGCTCACCACTCGGAAGGAGGACAAATCAGCCCCAGCATTTT. Encoded protein: CASSPLGRRTNQPQHF. Drawing the rest from reference TRBV18 and TRBJ1-5, the complete variable domain is NAGVMQNPRHLVRRRGQEARLRCSPMKGHSHVYWYRQLPEEGLKFMVYLQKENIIDESGMPKERFSAEFPKEGPSILRIQQVVRGDSAAYFCASSPLGRRTNQPQHFGDGTRLSIL.

This clonotype was found a few times. This chain connects TRBV30 to TRBJ2-6; D remains unclear. Looked up from germline, CDR1 is GTSNPN and CDR2 is SVGIG (reference sequence). Trimming left V 4 bases short and J 2 bases short, with 12 bases between. There are 15 residues in the CDR3. CDR3 sequence (DNA): TGTGCCTGGACCGTCCCGCTGCCTGGGGCCAACGTCCTGACTTTC. Translating it yields CAWTVPLPGANVLTF.

There are a few counts of this clonotype. V is TRBV5-5 and J is TRBJ1-5; D gene ambiguous. CDR3 size: 15 residues. CDR1 and CDR2 from the germline V gene are SGHKS and YYEKEE (reference sequence). Trimming took off 6 bases at V and 0 bases at J, with 13 bases between the two ends. The CDR3, as DNA: TGTGCCAGCACCGCCGACCCAGTTAGCAATCAGCCCCAGCATTTT. Translating gives CASTADPVSNQPQHF.

This clonotype was seen many times. This chain connects TRBV3-1 to TRBJ1-1; tentative D call: TRBD1 (6 bases). The CDR3 contains 16 residues. Germline CDR1 and CDR2: LGHDT and YNNKEL (reference sequence). With 1 base removed from V and 4 bases from J, the gap between germline ends came to 16 bases. CDR3 in amino acids: CASSQGWGLRGTEAFF. CDR3 nucleotides: TGTGCCAGCAGCCAAGGCTGGGGACTCAGGGGCACTGAAGCTTTCTTT. The entire variable domain, with the rest obtained from reference TRBV3-1 and TRBJ1-1, is as follows: DTAVSQTPKYLVTQMGNDKSIKCEQNLGHDTMYWYKQDSKKFLKIMFSYNNKELIINETVPNRFSPKSPDKAHLNLHINSLELGDSAVYFCASSQGWGLRGTEAFFGQGTRLTVV.

This clonotype was detected ten times or more. This chain uses TRBV5-1 with TRBJ1-1; D is possibly TRBD1 (5 bases). CDR1 and CDR2 from the germline V gene are SGHRS and YFSETQ. V lost 4 bases, J lost 0 bases, and 25 bases lay in between. There are 19 residues in the CDR3. DNA of the CDR3: TGCGCCAGCAGCCCCGGCCGGGTAATTGTCAGGGCTTTGAACACTGAAGCTTTCTTT. Residues: CASSPGRVIVRALNTEAFF.

The chain combines TRBV6-5 with TRBJ2-1; 9 bases are a match to TRBD1. The germline gives CDR1 MNHEY, CDR2 SVGAGI. This CDR3 contains 14 residues. J was trimmed by 6 bases and V by 7 bases; bases with no gene match: 7. CDR3 nucleotides: TGTGCCAGCATGGACAGGGGATTCGGCAATGAGCAGTTCTTC. Amino acid sequence: CASMDRGFGNEQFF.

The V and J genes are TRBV7-8 and TRBJ2-5, with TRBD2 identical over 8 bases. CDR3 size: 14 residues. Germline lookup yields CDR1 SGHVS and CDR2 FQNEAQ. V gave up 2 bases and J gave up 7 bases; unmatched junction bases: 6. The CDR3 coding sequence is TGTGCCAGCAGCTTATCGGACGCGGGGGGGACCCAGTACTTC. It codes for CASSLSDAGGTQYF.

The V call is TRBV6-2 or TRBV6-3, the J call TRBJ2-1, with D hard to call. From germline, CDR1 is MNHEY and CDR2 SVGEGT. The CDR3 has 13 amino acids. Trimming stripped 5 bases from V and 3 bases from J, with 8 bases between. CDR3 DNA: TGTGCCAGCAGTCCCGACTTCTACAATGAGCAGTTCTTC. Protein product: CASSPDFYNEQFF.

The table lists this clonotype with a few counts. The chain carries TRBV7-2 and TRBJ2-4, with 10 positions matching TRBD2. Trimming took 1 base from V and 6 from J; bases not matched to a gene: 6. This CDR3 has 16 residues. Germline V gene sequence: CDR1 SGHTA, CDR2 FQGNSA. CDR3 DNA sequence: TGTGCCAGCAGCTTAGGAGGGGGACTAGCGACAAACATTCAGTACTTC. Amino acids: CASSLGGGLATNIQYF.

This clonotype was counted a few times. The CDR3: CASSYPTSGRSPYNEQFF. Written as DNA, the CDR3 is TGTGCCAGCAGTTACCCGACTAGCGGGAGGTCTCCCTACAATGAGCAGTTCTTC. This chain joins TRBV6-2 or TRBV6-3 and TRBJ2-1; 13 bases fit TRBD2. J gave up 2 bases and V 2 bases, and 6 bases lay outside the gene matches. Germline CDR1 MNHEY, CDR2 SVGEGT. The CDR3 sequence is 18 residues long.

This sequence joins TRBV11-3 and TRBJ1-6; D is unresolved. CDR1 and CDR2 (germline): SGHNT, YENEEA. This CDR3 has 15 residues. Trimming removed 0 bases from V and 7 bases from J, with 10 bases in between. The CDR3 DNA reads as TGTGCCAGCAGCTTAGATTCGGCCAGGAATTCACCCCTCCACTTT. It is translated as CASSLDSARNSPLHF.

This clonotype was observed a handful of times. The chain links TRBV6-2 or TRBV6-3 to TRBJ1-2; tentative D call: TRBD1 (6 bases). The CDR3 runs to 12 residues. Germline CDR1 MNHEY, CDR2 SVGEGT. V gave up 5 bases and J gave up 4 bases, with 8 bases separating them. The CDR3: CASSQGTYGYTF. The CDR3 bases are TGTGCCAGCAGTCAGGGGACCTATGGCTACACCTTC.

This clonotype occurred many times. The J gene is TRBJ2-5, the V gene TRBV7-9; 15 nucleotides agree with TRBD2. CDR3 size: 20 residues. Per the germline V gene, CDR1 is SEHNR and CDR2 is FQNEAQ (reference sequence). J was trimmed by 1 base and V by 5 bases; bases with no gene match: 14. In DNA form, the CDR3 reads TGTGCCAGCAGCCCAGGAAAAATTGGACTAGCGGGAGGGTTCCAAGAGACCCAGTACTTC. Translating gives CASSPGKIGLAGGFQETQYF.

The chain joins TRBV6-6 to TRBJ2-5; D remains unclear. The germline V gene encodes CDR1 MNHNY and CDR2 SVGAGI (reference sequence). Between the trimmed V and J ends, which lost 2 bases and 5 bases, there was a span of 9 bases. This CDR3 contains 13 residues. In DNA form, the CDR3 reads TGTGCCAGCAGTTACAGATATATGGAGACCCAGTACTTC. Translating gives CASSYRYMETQYF.

The table lists this clonotype with many counts. The genes are TRBV20-1 and TRBJ1-5, with D possibly matching TRBD1 (5 bases). Germline assignment: CDR1 DFQATT and CDR2 SNEGSKA (reference sequence). The V gene lost 6 bases and the J gene lost 6 bases, with 15 bases spanning the gap. CDR3 length: 13 residues. The CDR3 loop reads CSAHVGVGQPQHF. In DNA form, the CDR3 reads TGCAGTGCCCATGTAGGGGTTGGTCAGCCCCAGCATTTT.

This chain joins TRBV27 and TRBJ2-1; 12 bases line up with TRBD2. CDR3 size: 15 residues. Trimming removed 3 bases from V and 6 bases from J; junction bases left unmatched: 3. Germline loops: CDR1 MNHEY, CDR2 SMNVEV (reference sequence). CDR3 DNA sequence: TGTGCCAGCAGTTTCTCTAGCGGGAGGGCCAATGAGCAGTTCTTC. This encodes CASSFSSGRANEQFF.

This clonotype was seen ten or more times. The chain joins TRBV10-3 to TRBJ1-2, with TRBD1 as a possible D gene (6 bases). Germline CDR1 ENHRY, CDR2 SYGVKD. V lost 0 bases to trimming and J lost 6 bases, with 20 bases between them. This CDR3 has 17 amino acids. CDR3 sequence (DNA): TGTGCCATCAGTGAGTCCCTTGTGGCAGGGGATGCGAATGGCTACACCTTC. Its translation: CAISESLVAGDANGYTF.

This clonotype was observed many times. The chain couples TRBV6-6 to TRBJ2-7; TRBD2 aligns across 8 bases. From germline, CDR1 is MNHNY and CDR2 SVGAGI (reference sequence). The CDR3 has 13 residues. V lost 8 bases and J lost 4; bases outside the gene matches: 7. CDR3 sequence: CASLRSGSYEQYF. For the CDR3, the DNA is TGTGCCAGCCTTCGAAGCGGGAGTTACGAGCAGTACTTC.

This clonotype was recorded many times. The chain couples TRBV2 to TRBJ1-4; D might be TRBD1 (5 bases). The CDR3 has 16 amino acids. Between the trimmed V and J ends, which lost 5 bases and 0 bases, there was a span of 13 bases. Germline V lookup: CDR1 SNHLY, CDR2 FYNNEI. The CDR3 reads CASSMTASPTNEKLFF. The CDR3 nucleotides read TGTGCCAGCAGTATGACAGCAAGTCCAACTAATGAAAAACTGTTTTTT.